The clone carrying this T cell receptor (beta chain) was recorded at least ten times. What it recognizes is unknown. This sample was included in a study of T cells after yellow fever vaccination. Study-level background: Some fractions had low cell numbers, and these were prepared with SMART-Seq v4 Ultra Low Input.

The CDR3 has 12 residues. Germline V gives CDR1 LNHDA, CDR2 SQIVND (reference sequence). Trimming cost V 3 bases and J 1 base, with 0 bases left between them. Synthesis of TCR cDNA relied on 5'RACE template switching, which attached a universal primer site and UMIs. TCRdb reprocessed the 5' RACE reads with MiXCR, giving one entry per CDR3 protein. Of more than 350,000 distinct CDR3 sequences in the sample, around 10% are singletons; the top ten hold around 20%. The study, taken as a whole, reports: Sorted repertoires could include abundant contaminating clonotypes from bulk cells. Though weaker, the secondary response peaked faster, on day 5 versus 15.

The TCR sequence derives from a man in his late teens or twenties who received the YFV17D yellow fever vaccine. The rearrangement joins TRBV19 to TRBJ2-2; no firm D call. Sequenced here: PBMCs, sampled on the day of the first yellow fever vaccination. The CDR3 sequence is CASSMNTGELFF. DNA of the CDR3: TGTGCCAGTAGTATGAACACCGGGGAGCTGTTTTTT.